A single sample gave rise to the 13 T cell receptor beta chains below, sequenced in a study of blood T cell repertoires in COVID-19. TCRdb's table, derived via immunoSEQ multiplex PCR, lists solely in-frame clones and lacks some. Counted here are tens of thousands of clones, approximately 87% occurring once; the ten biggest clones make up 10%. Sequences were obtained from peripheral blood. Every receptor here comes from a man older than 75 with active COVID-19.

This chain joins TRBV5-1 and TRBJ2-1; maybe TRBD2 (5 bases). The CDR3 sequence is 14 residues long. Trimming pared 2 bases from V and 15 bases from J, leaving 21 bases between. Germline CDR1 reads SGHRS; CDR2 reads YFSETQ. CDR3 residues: CASSFSPLARVLFF. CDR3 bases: TGCGCCAGCAGCTTCTCACCGTTAGCGAGGGTACTGTTCTTC.

The CDR3 region has the DNA TGTGCCTGGAGTGGACGACAGCGTTCCTCTGGAAACACCATATATTTT. This codes for CAWSGRQRSSGNTIYF. V usage is TRBV30 and J usage is TRBJ1-3; perhaps TRBD1 as D (5 bases). The CDR3 length is 16 residues. Trimming took 1 base from V and 0 from J, leaving 13 bases between them. Germline V gene data show CDR1 as GTSNPN and CDR2 as SVGIG (reference sequence).

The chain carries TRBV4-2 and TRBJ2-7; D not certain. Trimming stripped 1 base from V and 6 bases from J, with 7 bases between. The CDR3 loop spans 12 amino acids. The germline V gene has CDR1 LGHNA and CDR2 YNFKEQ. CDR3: CASSQGYFEQYF. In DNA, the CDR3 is TGTGCCAGCAGCCAAGGGTACTTCGAGCAGTACTTC.

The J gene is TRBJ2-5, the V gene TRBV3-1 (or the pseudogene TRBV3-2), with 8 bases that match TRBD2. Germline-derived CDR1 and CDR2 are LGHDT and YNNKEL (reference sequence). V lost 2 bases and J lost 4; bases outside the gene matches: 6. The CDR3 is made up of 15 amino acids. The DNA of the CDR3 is TGTGCCAGCAGCCAAACTAGCGGTAGGACAGAGACCCAGTACTTC. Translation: CASSQTSGRTETQYF.

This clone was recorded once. The CDR3 is CASSLRDRGTEAFF. Written as DNA, the CDR3 is TGCGCCAGCAGCCTCCGGGACAGGGGTACTGAAGCTTTCTTT. The rearrangement links TRBV4-1 to TRBJ1-1, with 10 bases identical to TRBD1. CDR1 and CDR2 (germline): MGHRA, YSYEKL. The CDR3 covers 14 residues. Trimming removed 4 bases from V and 5 bases from J; junction bases left unmatched: 4.

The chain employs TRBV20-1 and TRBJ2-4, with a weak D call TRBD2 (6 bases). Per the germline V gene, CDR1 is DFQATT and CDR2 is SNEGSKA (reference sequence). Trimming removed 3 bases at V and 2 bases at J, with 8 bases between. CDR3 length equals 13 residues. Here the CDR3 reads CSASRETKNIQYF. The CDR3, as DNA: TGCAGTGCTAGTCGGGAGACCAAAAACATTCAGTACTTC.

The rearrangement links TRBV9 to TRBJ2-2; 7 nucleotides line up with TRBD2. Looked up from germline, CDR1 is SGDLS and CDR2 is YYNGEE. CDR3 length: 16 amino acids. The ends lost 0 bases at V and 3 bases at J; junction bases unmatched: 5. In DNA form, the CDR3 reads TGTGCCAGCAGCGTAGCAGGGACTACCGACACCGGGGAGCTGTTTTTT. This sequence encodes CASSVAGTTDTGELFF.

This CDR3 reads CASSFRQSQSELFF. The CDR3 nucleotides are TGTGCCAGCAGCTTTCGGCAGTCTCAGAGCGAACTGTTTTTT. The gene calls are TRBV5-5 and TRBJ1-4; no definite D call. CDR1 is SGHKS and CDR2 is YYEKEE in the germline V gene (reference sequence). The CDR3 covers 14 residues. With 2 bases removed from V and 12 bases from J, the gap between germline ends came to 17 bases. Variable domain in full (rest from reference TRBV5-5 and TRBJ1-4): DAGVTQSPTHLIKTRGQQVTLRCSPISGHKSVSWYQQVLGQGPQFIFQYYEKEERGRGNFPDRFSARQFPNYSSELNVNALLLGDSALYLCASSFRQSQSELFFGSGTQLSVL.

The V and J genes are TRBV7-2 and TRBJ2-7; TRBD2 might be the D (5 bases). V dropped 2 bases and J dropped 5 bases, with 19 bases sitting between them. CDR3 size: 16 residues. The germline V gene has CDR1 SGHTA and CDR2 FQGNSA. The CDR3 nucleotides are TGTGCCAGCAGCTTAAAGTCCGGCAGCGGCCTTCACGAGCAGTACTTC. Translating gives CASSLKSGSGLHEQYF.

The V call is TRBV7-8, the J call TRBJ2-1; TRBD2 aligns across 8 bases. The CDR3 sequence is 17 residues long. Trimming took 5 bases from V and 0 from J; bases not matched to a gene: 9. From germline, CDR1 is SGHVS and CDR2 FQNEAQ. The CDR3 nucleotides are TGTGCCAGCAGCGCACGAATAGCGGGGAGCTCCTACAATGAGCAGTTCTTC. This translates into CASSARIAGSSYNEQFF.

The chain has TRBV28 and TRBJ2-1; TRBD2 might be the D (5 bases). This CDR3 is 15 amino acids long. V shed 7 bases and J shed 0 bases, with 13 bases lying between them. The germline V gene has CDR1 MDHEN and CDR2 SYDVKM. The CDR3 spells CASTYPAGSYNEQFF. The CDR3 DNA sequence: TGTGCCAGCACCTACCCGGCGGGCTCCTACAATGAGCAGTTCTTC.

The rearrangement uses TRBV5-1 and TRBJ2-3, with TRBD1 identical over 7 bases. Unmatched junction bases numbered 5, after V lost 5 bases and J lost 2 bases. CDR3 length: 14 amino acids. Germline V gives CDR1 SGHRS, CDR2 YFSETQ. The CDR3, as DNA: TGCGCCAGCAGTACGGGACAGAACACAGATACGCAGTATTTT. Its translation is CASSTGQNTDTQYF. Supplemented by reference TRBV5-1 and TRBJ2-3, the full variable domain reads KAGVTQTPRYLIKTRGQQVTLSCSPISGHRSVSWYQQTPGQGLQFLFEYFSETQRNKGNFPGRFSGRQFSNSRSEMNVSTLELGDSALYLCASSTGQNTDTQYFGPGTRLTVL.

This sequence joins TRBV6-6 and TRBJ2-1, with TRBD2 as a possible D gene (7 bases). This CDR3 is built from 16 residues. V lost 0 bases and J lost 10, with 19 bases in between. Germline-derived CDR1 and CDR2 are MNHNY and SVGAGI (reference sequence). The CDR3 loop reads CASSYSPGEGLAEQFF. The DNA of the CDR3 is TGTGCCAGCAGTTACTCGCCAGGGGAGGGCTTGGCGGAGCAGTTCTTC.